The rows below give T cell receptor beta chains drawn from one sample of a study of cytomegalovirus exposure and HLA in healthy donors. Sequencing used immunoSEQ multiplex PCR; TCRdb keeps in-frame clones, though not all of them. The table has roughly 120,000 clones, about 79% seen once. The sample comprised PBMCs. The receptors stem from a man aged 18 to 30 in good health and CMV-seronegative. Both conserved end residues are part of each CDR3. A D gene is named only where the DNA matches it firmly. A row's size may be missing; if present it is once, few, many or a size class.

CDR3 protein | CDR3 DNA | J gene | D gene | clone size | V gene
CAWSVAGGGYEQYF | TGTGCCTGGAGTGTGGCAGGGGGTGGCTACGAGCAGTACTTC | TRBJ2-7 | TRBD1 | . | TRBV30
CASTSGGAPYEQYF | TGTGCCAGCACCTCCGGGGGGGCGCCCTACGAGCAGTACTTC | TRBJ2-7 | TRBD2 | . | TRBV7-2
CASSLAPGLAGLSNTGELFF | TGTGCCAGCAGCTTAGCCCCGGGACTAGCGGGGCTATCAAACACCGGGGAGCTGTTTTTT | TRBJ2-2 | TRBD2 | once | TRBV11-3
CASSLGVGETQYF | TGTGCCAGCAGCTTAGGGGTCGGGGAGACCCAGTACTTC | TRBJ2-5 | . | . | TRBV11-3
CASSYSGSYNSPLHF | TGTGCCAGCAGTTACTCGGGGAGCTATAATTCACCCCTCCACTTT | TRBJ1-6 | . | . | TRBV6-5
CASSFVSAGTDTQYF | TGTGCCAGCAGCTTTGTCAGCGCGGGCACAGATACGCAGTATTTT | TRBJ2-3 | . | . | TRBV7-9
CASSTRPTMDTQYF | TGTGCCAGTAGTACCAGGCCCACAATGGATACGCAGTATTTT | TRBJ2-3 | . | once | TRBV19
CASSQDRTGGVAQYF | TGCGCCAGCAGCCAAGATCGTACAGGGGGGGTGGCCCAGTACTTC | TRBJ2-5 | . | . | TRBV4-1
CASTRTSGNNEQFF | TGTGCCAGCACCCGGACTAGCGGCAACAATGAGCAGTTCTTC | TRBJ2-1 | TRBD2 | . | TRBV6-6
CASNTHLNTEAFF | TGTGCCAGCAACACACACCTGAACACTGAAGCTTTCTTT | TRBJ1-1 | . | . | TRBV2
CASSVNSNSGANVLTF | TGTGCCAGCAGCGTAAACTCGAACTCTGGGGCCAACGTCCTGACTTTC | TRBJ2-6 | . | . | TRBV11-3
CATSQTGTVNTEAFF | TGCGCCACCTCACAGACCGGGACAGTGAACACTGAAGCTTTCTTT | TRBJ1-1 | TRBD1 | . | TRBV5-1
CASRNSGTGGTEAFF | TGTGCCAGCAGAAATTCCGGGACAGGGGGTACTGAAGCTTTCTTT | TRBJ1-1 | TRBD1 | . | TRBV6-5
CASSPATREDLADTQYF | TGTGCCAGCAGCCCTGCCACGCGGGAGGACCTGGCCGATACGCAGTATTTT | TRBJ2-3 | TRBD2 | . | TRBV27
CASSLLGSGRPPGDTQYF | TGTGCCAGCAGTTTATTGGGTAGCGGGAGGCCTCCAGGAGATACGCAGTATTTT | TRBJ2-3 | TRBD2 | . | TRBV27
CASSSTPGQGYEQYF | TGTGCCAGCAGCTCCACCCCGGGACAGGGCTACGAGCAGTACTTC | TRBJ2-7 | TRBD1 | . | TRBV9
CASSLEGGSTDTQYF | TGTGCCAGCAGCTTAGAAGGCGGGAGCACAGATACGCAGTATTTT | TRBJ2-3 | . | . | TRBV11-2
CSARRGQGNTGELFF | TGCAGCGCCCGACGGGGACAGGGGAACACCGGGGAGCTGTTTTTT | TRBJ2-2 | TRBD1 | . | TRBV29-1
CASSGDNQETQYF | TGTGCCAGCAGCGGGGACAACCAAGAGACCCAGTACTTC | TRBJ2-5 | . | . | TRBV9
CASSFTGLGNQPQHF | TGTGCCAGCAGTTTCACCGGTTTGGGCAATCAGCCCCAGCATTTT | TRBJ1-5 | . | . | TRBV27